This T cell receptor beta chain was found in a study of blood T cell repertoires in COVID-19. For the study at large: From the United States, Italy and Spain came samples of acute and convalescent COVID-19. The cDNA or gDNA used as material had been derived from T cells, B-cell-depleted T cells, or PBMCs.

Two consecutive negative NP/OP PCR tests, clearance, or resolved symptoms defined Cohort 3 recovery. In the original processing: The assay estimated nucleated cells by amplifying reference gene primers. Measured with immunoSEQ multiplex PCR; TCRdb has only the in-frame clones, and not every one. The V and J calls and clone size come from that table; D and trimming were worked out from the DNA. This table has some 160,000 clones, 85% to 90% appearing once. J lost 2 bases, V lost 3 bases, and 5 bases had no gene match. The germline CDR1 and CDR2 sequences are SGDLS and YYNGEE. CDR3 length: 15 amino acids.

This clonotype originated in a woman aged 45 to 65 who had recovered from COVID-19. The gene calls are TRBV9 and TRBJ2-5; 9 nucleotides match TRBD1. The specimen sequenced was PBMCs or T cells enriched from blood (not recorded which). CDR3 region: CASSGRDRDQETQYF. CDR3 coding DNA: TGTGCCAGCAGCGGCCGGGACAGGGATCAAGAGACCCAGTACTTC.